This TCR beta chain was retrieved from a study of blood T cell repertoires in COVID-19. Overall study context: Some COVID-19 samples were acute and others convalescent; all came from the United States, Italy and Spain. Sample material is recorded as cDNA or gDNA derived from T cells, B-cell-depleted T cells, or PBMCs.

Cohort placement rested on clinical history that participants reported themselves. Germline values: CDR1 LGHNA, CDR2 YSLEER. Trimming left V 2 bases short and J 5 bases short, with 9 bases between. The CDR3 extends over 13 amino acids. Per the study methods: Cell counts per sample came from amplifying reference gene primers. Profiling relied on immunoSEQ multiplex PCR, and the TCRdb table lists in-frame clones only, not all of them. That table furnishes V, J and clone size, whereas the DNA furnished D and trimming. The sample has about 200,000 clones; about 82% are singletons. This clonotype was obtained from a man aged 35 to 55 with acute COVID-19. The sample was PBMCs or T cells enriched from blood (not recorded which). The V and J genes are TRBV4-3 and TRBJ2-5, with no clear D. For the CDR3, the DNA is TGCGCCAGCAGCCAATATCAAGAGGAGACCCAGTACTTC. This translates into CASSQYQEETQYF.